This TCR beta chain was recorded in a study of blood T cell repertoires in COVID-19. Overall study context: Nucleic acid was either cDNA or gDNA, and it came from T cells, B-cell-depleted T cells, or PBMCs.

To note about this clone: Germline and junction disagree at one end, which may indicate a read error.

In the original analysis: By means of reference gene primer amplification, nucleated cell counts were estimated. Assay used: immunoSEQ multiplex PCR; TCRdb lists only in-frame clones, some missing. That table supplies the V and J calls and clone size; D and trimming were determined from the DNA. This table has 350,000 or so clones, more than 85% appearing once. Cohort allocation depended upon clinical history that participants reported. Among Cohort 3 donors, those recovered had two negative PCRs, clearance, or symptom resolution. The CDR3 loop spans 16 amino acids. The germline CDR1 and CDR2 sequences are MGHRA and YSYEKL.

The specimen sequenced was PBMCs or T cells enriched from blood (not recorded which). The V gene is TRBV4-1, the J gene TRBJ2-2, with 7 bases identical to TRBD2. The TCR originated in a woman aged 25 to 39 who had recovered from COVID-19. The CDR3 DNA reads TGCGCCCGCAGCCACGGCGCCCGGGGGGTAGGGGGGGAGCTGTTTTTT. Translated: CARSHGARGVGGELFF.